These 8 T cell receptor beta chains originate from one sample sequenced in a study of T cell responses to AZD1222 COVID-19 vaccine. TCRdb keeps only in-frame clones here, not all; method: immunoSEQ multiplex PCR. The sample holds approximately 89,000 clones, about nine tenths seen once. Here the sequenced sample was peripheral blood, taken 28 days after the second AZD1222 dose. Source of these receptors: an adult who received the AZD1222 COVID-19 vaccine.

CDR3: CASSTGQGPNEQFF. DNA for the CDR3: TGTGCCAGTAGTACTGGACAGGGCCCCAATGAGCAGTTCTTC. The chain combines TRBV19 with TRBJ2-1, with TRBD1 identical over 8 bases. J gave up 6 bases and V 4 bases, and 5 bases lay outside the gene matches. The CDR3 is 14 residues long. CDR1 is LNHDA and CDR2 is SQIVND in the germline V gene (reference sequence). Full variable domain (remainder filled in from reference TRBV19 and TRBJ2-1): DGGITQSPKYLFRKEGQNVTLSCEQNLNHDAMYWYRQDPGQGLRLIYYSQIVNDFQKGDIAEGYSVSREKKESFPLTVTSAQKNPTAFYLCASSTGQGPNEQFFGPGTRLTVL.

This chain links TRBV6-2 or TRBV6-3 with TRBJ1-1; D not resolved. CDR1 and CDR2 from the germline V gene are MNHEY and SVGEGT. Trimming removed 2 bases at V and 4 bases at J, with 8 bases between. The CDR3 length is 13 residues. In DNA form, the CDR3 reads TGTGCCAGCAGTTACCTTGACACCACTGAAGCTTTCTTT. Its protein is CASSYLDTTEAFF.

The V and J genes are TRBV5-1 and TRBJ2-1, with 13 bases lining up with TRBD2. V was pared by 2 bases and J by 9 bases, with 5 bases of the junction left unmatched. In germline, CDR1 is SGHRS, CDR2 YFSETQ. The length of the CDR3 is 15 residues. The CDR3 is CASSLLAGGPVEQFF. For the CDR3, the DNA is TGCGCCAGCAGCTTACTAGCGGGGGGGCCGGTTGAGCAGTTCTTC.

V usage is TRBV3-1 (or the pseudogene TRBV3-2) and J usage is TRBJ2-7; maybe TRBD2 (6 bases). CDR3 length: 11 residues. The V gene lost 3 bases and the J gene lost 6 bases, with 6 bases spanning the gap. Germline lookup yields CDR1 LGHDT and CDR2 YNNKEL (reference sequence). CDR3 region: CASSQGGEQYF. Here the CDR3 DNA reads TGTGCCAGCAGCCAGGGGGGCGAGCAGTACTTC.

V usage is TRBV5-1 and J usage is TRBJ1-1, with D unclear. The CDR3 contains 14 residues. Per germline, CDR1 SGHRS and CDR2 YFSETQ. The ends were cut back, 0 bases at V and 0 bases at J, with 6 bases in the middle. The CDR3 DNA sequence: TGCGCCAGCAGCTTGGAGGTTATGAACACTGAAGCTTTCTTT. Amino acids: CASSLEVMNTEAFF.

V usage is TRBV25-1 and J usage is TRBJ1-1, with TRBD1 matching 7 bases. V gave up 4 bases and J gave up 2 bases; unmatched junction bases: 1. Germline values: CDR1 MGHDK, CDR2 SYGVNS. This CDR3 has 13 residues. CDR3 coding DNA: TGTGCCAGCAGTGGACAGGGCAACACTGAAGCTTTCTTT. Protein product: CASSGQGNTEAFF.

By sample share, this clone is medium-sized. V is TRBV28 and J is TRBJ1-6; D gene uncertain. This CDR3 spans 12 amino acids. Trimming took 8 bases from V and 3 from J, leaving 5 bases between them. Looked up from germline, CDR1 is MDHEN and CDR2 is SYDVKM. The CDR3 DNA reads as TGTGCCAGCCGGTTCTATAATTCACCCCTCCACTTT. Amino acids: CASRFYNSPLHF.

The V gene is TRBV9, the J gene TRBJ1-2; D is unclear. Deletions cut 3 bases from V and 0 bases from J, with 12 bases between. Germline V CDR1 and CDR2: SGDLS, YYNGEE. The CDR3 extends over 15 amino acids. CDR3 sequence reads: CASSAVPPANYGYTF. The DNA for the CDR3 is TGTGCCAGCAGCGCTGTCCCTCCAGCTAACTATGGCTACACCTTC.